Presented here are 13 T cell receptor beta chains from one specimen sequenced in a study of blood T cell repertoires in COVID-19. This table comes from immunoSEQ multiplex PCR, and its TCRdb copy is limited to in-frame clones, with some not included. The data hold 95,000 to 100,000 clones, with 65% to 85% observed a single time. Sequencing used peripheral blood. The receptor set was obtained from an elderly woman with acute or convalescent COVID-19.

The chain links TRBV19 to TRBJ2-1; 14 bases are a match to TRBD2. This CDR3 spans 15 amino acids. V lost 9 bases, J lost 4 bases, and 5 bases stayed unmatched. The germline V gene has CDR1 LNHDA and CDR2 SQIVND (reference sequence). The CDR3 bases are TGTGCCAGCCGACTAGCGGGGGGGCGGTACAATGAGCAGTTCTTC. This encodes CASRLAGGRYNEQFF.

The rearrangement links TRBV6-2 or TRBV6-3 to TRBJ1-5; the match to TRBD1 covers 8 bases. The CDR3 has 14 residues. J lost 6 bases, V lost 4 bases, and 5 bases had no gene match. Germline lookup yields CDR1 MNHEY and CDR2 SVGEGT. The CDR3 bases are TGTGCCAGCAGTTTCAGGGGGCAAATTCAGCCCCAGCATTTT. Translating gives CASSFRGQIQPQHF.

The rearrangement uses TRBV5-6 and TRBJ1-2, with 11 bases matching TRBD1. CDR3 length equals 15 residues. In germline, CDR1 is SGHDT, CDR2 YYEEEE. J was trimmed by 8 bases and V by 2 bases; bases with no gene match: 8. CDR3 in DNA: TGTGCCAGCAGCTTAGAGGGACAGGGGGTGCAAGGCTACACCTTC. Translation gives CASSLEGQGVQGYTF.

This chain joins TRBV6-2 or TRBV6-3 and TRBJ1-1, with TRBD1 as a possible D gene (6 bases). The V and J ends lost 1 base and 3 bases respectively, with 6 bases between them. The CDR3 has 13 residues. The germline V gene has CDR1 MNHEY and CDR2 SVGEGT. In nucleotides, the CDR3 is TGTGCCAGCAGTTACTACAGGGACACTGAAGCTTTCTTT. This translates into CASSYYRDTEAFF.

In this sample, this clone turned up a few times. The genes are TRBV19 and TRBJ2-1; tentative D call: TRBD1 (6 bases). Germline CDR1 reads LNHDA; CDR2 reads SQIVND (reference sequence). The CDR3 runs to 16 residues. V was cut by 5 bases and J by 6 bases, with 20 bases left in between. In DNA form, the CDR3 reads TGTGCCAGTAGTCATTTCCAGGGGTATACGGGCAATGAGCAGTTCTTC. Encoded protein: CASSHFQGYTGNEQFF.

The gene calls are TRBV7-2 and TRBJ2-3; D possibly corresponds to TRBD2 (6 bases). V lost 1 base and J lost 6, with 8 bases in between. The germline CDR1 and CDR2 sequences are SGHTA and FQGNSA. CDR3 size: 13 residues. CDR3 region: CASSLERVDTQYF. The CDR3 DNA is TGTGCCAGCAGCTTAGAGCGGGTCGATACGCAGTATTTT. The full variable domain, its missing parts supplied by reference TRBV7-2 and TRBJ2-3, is GAGVSQSPSNKVTEKGKDVELRCDPISGHTALYWYRQSLGQGLEFLIYFQGNSAPDKSGLPSDRFSAERTGGSVSTLTIQRTQQEDSAVYLCASSLERVDTQYFGPGTRLTVL.

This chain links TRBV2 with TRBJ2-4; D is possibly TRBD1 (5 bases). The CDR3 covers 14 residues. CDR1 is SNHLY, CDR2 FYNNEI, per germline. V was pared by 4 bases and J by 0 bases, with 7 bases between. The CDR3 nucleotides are TGTGCCAGCAGTGGGGGCTTAGCCAAAAACATTCAGTACTTC. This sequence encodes CASSGGLAKNIQYF.

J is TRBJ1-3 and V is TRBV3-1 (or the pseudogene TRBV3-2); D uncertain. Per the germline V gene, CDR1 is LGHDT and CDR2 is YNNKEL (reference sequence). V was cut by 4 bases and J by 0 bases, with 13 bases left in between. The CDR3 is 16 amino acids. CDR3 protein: CASSLPDRVSGNTIYF. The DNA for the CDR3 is TGTGCCAGCAGCCTCCCTGATCGGGTCTCTGGAAACACCATATATTTT.

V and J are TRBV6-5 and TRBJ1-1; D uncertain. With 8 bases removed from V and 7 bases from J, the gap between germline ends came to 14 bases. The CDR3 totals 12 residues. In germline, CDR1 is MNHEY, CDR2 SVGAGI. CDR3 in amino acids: CASLRGTYEAFF. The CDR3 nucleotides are TGTGCCAGCCTTCGGGGAACCTATGAAGCTTTCTTT.

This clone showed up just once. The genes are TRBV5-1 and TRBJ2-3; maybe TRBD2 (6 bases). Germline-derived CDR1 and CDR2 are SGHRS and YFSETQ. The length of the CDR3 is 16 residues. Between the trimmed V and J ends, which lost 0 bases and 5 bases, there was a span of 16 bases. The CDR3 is CASSLDPPRGLDTQYF. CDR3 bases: TGCGCCAGCAGCTTGGACCCCCCTCGGGGGTTAGATACGCAGTATTTT.

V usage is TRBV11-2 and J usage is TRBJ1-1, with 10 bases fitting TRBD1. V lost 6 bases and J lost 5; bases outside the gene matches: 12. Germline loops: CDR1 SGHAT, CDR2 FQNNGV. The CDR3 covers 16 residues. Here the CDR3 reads CASRSRDRGAWTEAFF. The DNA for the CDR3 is TGTGCCAGCAGATCCCGGGACAGGGGCGCATGGACTGAAGCTTTCTTT.

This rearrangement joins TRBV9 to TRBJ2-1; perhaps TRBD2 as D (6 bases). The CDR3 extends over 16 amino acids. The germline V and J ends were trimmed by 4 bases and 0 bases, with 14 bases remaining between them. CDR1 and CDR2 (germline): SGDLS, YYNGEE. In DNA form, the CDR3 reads TGTGCCAGCAGCCTTGGGGAGGCGGTCTCCTACAATGAGCAGTTCTTC. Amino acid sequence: CASSLGEAVSYNEQFF.

CDR3 in amino acids: CASSLIARTSGNQETQYF. In nucleotides, the CDR3 is TGTGCCAGCAGCTTAATCGCCCGGACTAGCGGGAATCAAGAGACCCAGTACTTC. The chain joins TRBV11-2 to TRBJ2-5; 12 bases are shared with TRBD2. This CDR3 has 18 amino acids. V dropped 2 bases and J dropped 2; count of bases not matched to a gene: 9. Germline values: CDR1 SGHAT, CDR2 FQNNGV.